The rows below give T cell receptor beta chains drawn from one sample of a study of post-analysis software for immune sequencing data. A single record per CDR3 protein comes from TCRdb applying MiXCR to the PCR reads. The table includes more than 450,000 distinct CDR3 sequences, 30% to 40% detected once. Sequencing was carried out using blood. All receptors derive from a girl under 18 with multiple sclerosis. The CDR3 runs from the conserved cysteine through the conserved F or W. The D gene is left open where the match is weak. Clone size, where shown, is once, few, many, or a class for clones that have expanded.

D: TRBD1
V: TRBV20-1
J: TRBJ1-2
size: -
CDR3: CSAYEGTANYGYTF
DNA: TGCAGTGCTTATGAGGGGACAGCAAACTATGGCTACACCTTC

D: -
V: TRBV7-2
J: TRBJ2-7
size: few
CDR3: CASSSRGGNEQYF
DNA: TGTGCCAGCAGCTCCCGGGGCGGTAACGAGCAGTACTTC

D: -
V: TRBV3-1
J: TRBJ2-4
size: few
CDR3: CASSHPGRGPQYF
DNA: TGTGCCAGCAGCCATCCCGGGAGGGGGCCTCAGTACTTC

D: TRBD2
V: TRBV2
J: TRBJ2-3
size: few
CDR3: CASSWVLGLAKDTQYF
DNA: TGTGCCAGCAGTTGGGTCCTAGGACTAGCAAAAGATACGCAGTATTTT

D: -
V: TRBV6-6
J: TRBJ1-5
size: few
CDR3: CASRGTVTSNQPQHF
DNA: TGTGCCAGCCGGGGTACGGTTACAAGCAATCAGCCCCAGCATTTT

D: -
V: TRBV10-3
J: TRBJ2-5
size: many
CDR3: CAISDPGGETQYF
DNA: TGTGCCATCAGTGACCCTGGAGGGGAGACCCAGTACTTC

D: TRBD1
V: TRBV5-1
J: TRBJ2-5
size: few
CDR3: CASSPWTGETQYF
DNA: TGCGCCAGCAGCCCGTGGACAGGAGAGACCCAGTACTTC

D: -
V: TRBV5-1
J: TRBJ1-1
size: -
CDR3: CASSLGAPTEAFF
DNA: TGCGCCAGCAGCCTAGGGGCACCCACTGAAGCTTTCTTT

D: TRBD1
V: TRBV12-3/TRBV12-4
J: TRBJ1-4
size: few
CDR3: CASSLIRGQHEKLFF
DNA: TGTGCCAGCAGTTTAATAAGGGGGCAACATGAAAAACTGTTTTTT

D: -
V: TRBV7-2
J: TRBJ2-7
size: few
CDR3: CASSLVGDLYEQYF
DNA: TGTGCCAGCAGCTTAGTTGGGGACCTATACGAGCAGTACTTC

D: TRBD1
V: TRBV11-2
J: TRBJ1-4
size: few
CDR3: CASSPLQGVKASYEKLFF
DNA: TGCGCCAGCAGCCCCCTGCAGGGGGTAAAGGCGAGTTATGAAAAACTGTTTTTT

D: TRBD1
V: TRBV10-3
J: TRBJ1-2
size: -
CDR3: CAINPDRDGGYTF
DNA: TGTGCCATCAATCCGGACAGGGACGGCGGCTACACCTTC

D: -
V: TRBV20-1
J: TRBJ1-2
size: -
CDR3: CSARESGAKNGYTF
DNA: TGCAGTGCTAGAGAAAGCGGGGCCAAGAATGGCTACACCTTC

D: TRBD2
V: TRBV5-1
J: TRBJ2-1
size: -
CDR3: CAGSPTSGPGDEQFF
DNA: TGCGCCGGCAGCCCCACTAGCGGACCTGGCGATGAGCAGTTCTTC

D: -
V: TRBV3-1
J: TRBJ2-7
size: many
CDR3: CASSLRPDVYEQYF
DNA: TGTGCCAGCAGCCTCAGACCTGACGTATACGAGCAGTACTTC

D: TRBD1
V: TRBV20-1
J: TRBJ1-5
size: -
CDR3: CSARGQGRNQPQHF
DNA: TGCAGTGCAAGAGGACAGGGGAGGAATCAGCCCCAGCATTTT

D: TRBD2
V: TRBV20-1
J: TRBJ2-7
size: few
CDR3: CSVRAGRRTYEQYF
DNA: TGCAGTGTAAGAGCGGGGAGGAGGACCTACGAGCAGTACTTC

D: -
V: TRBV5-1
J: TRBJ2-4
size: few
CDR3: CASSLEGVTAKNIQYF
DNA: TGCGCCAGCAGCCTCGAGGGGGTAACGGCCAAAAACATTCAGTACTTC

D: -
V: TRBV6-5
J: TRBJ2-5
size: -
CDR3: CATWNQGRETQYF
DNA: TGTGCCACCTGGAATCAGGGTCGCGAGACCCAGTACTTC